This T cell receptor (beta chain) derives from a study of response to subunit inactivated influenza vaccine. Comments on this clonotype: The antigen is unknown.

CDR1 is SGHDN, CDR2 FVKESK, per germline. Trimming cost V 2 bases and J 1 base, with 12 bases left between them. There are 15 residues in the CDR3. Overall study results and limits: The study's authors posited that every seasonal influenza vaccination enlists few new T cells.

TCRdb ran MiXCR on the RT-PCR reads and lists one entry per CDR3 protein. Among roughly 630,000 distinct CDR3 sequences listed, less than 15% were seen once. The input for sequencing was PBMCs from blood, taken 14 to 15 days before vaccination. The clonotype originates from a man in his fifties or sixties who received an inactivated influenza vaccine. The chain has TRBV14 and TRBJ2-7; D is perhaps TRBD1 (8 bases). For the CDR3, the DNA is TGTGCCAGCAGCCAAAACAGGGGGGGGTCCTACGAGCAGTACTTC. Translation: CASSQNRGGSYEQYF.